The 17 T cell receptor beta chains below all came from one sample that was sequenced in a study of CXCR3-negative and CXCR3-positive naive CD8 T cells. No cognate antigen is known for these TCRs. Findings of the study overall: CXCR3-expressing naive cells carried TRB CDR3s more hydrophobic than those of CXCR3-negative naive cells.

Libraries were UMI-labeled 5' RACE TRB cDNA. After re-calling the 5' RACE reads, TCRdb lists one entry per CDR3 protein, DNA absent. The table for this sample gives some 150,000 distinct CDR3 sequences. Source material: naive CXCR3+ CD8+ T cells from blood. As for subset: CD45RO-CCR7+CD27+CD95- naive CD8+ T cells expressing CXCR3 (TNR3+). The receptors come from a human donor in good health. Some clones in this sample may be carry-over from other donors' samples.

The genes are TRBV12-3 or TRBV12-4 and TRBJ2-7; TCRdb indicates TRBD2, and absent DNA this call remains unverified. The CDR3 is made up of 14 amino acids. CDR3 amino acids: CASSPPSPLYEQYF.

The rearrangement uses TRBV28 and TRBJ2-7; the TCRdb D gene call, TRBD2, has no DNA to confirm it. Per the germline V gene, CDR1 is MDHEN and CDR2 is SYDVKM. This CDR3 is built from 14 residues. CDR3 loop: CASRDSGSSYEQYF.

This sequence joins TRBV28 and TRBJ2-3; the TRBD2 assignment by TCRdb is unverifiable without DNA. Per germline, CDR1 MDHEN and CDR2 SYDVKM. The CDR3 runs 16 residues. The CDR3 sequence is CASSFLAGANGDTQYF.

The chain has TRBV12-3 or TRBV12-4 and TRBJ2-2; absent DNA, TCRdb's TRBD1 call cannot be checked. The CDR3 sequence is 16 residues long. The CDR3 protein is CASSYLGQGSPGELFF.

The V and J genes are TRBV3-1 and TRBJ1-5. This CDR3 region has 18 residues. Germline V gene data show CDR1 as LGHDT and CDR2 as YNNKEL (reference sequence). The chain's CDR3 is CASSQDPPWEGLGQPQHF.

The chain has TRBV5-5 and TRBJ2-7; TCRdb gives TRBD1 as the D gene, but with no DNA this cannot be confirmed. This CDR3 has 14 residues. CDR1 and CDR2 from the germline V gene are SGHKS and YYEKEE (reference sequence). CDR3: CASSLGGGSYEQYF.

This chain joins TRBV7-9 and TRBJ2-7; TCRdb names TRBD1, which stays unverified in the absence of DNA. Germline values: CDR1 SEHNR, CDR2 FQNEAQ (reference sequence). The CDR3 runs 13 residues. CDR3 in amino acids: CASSPDAGDEQYF.

The chain couples TRBV14 to TRBJ2-7; TCRdb gives TRBD1 as the D gene, but with no DNA this cannot be confirmed. The CDR3 spans 14 residues. Germline values: CDR1 SGHDN, CDR2 FVKESK. Here the CDR3 reads CASSKWTGGSEQYF.

J is TRBJ2-7 and V is TRBV7-9; TCRdb's assignment of TRBD2 cannot be checked, as there is no DNA. The CDR3 contains 16 residues. Per germline, CDR1 SEHNR and CDR2 FQNEAQ (reference sequence). CDR3 protein: CASSLGGLAGVYEQYF.

The V call is TRBV7-9, the J call TRBJ2-7; TCRdb proposes TRBD2, but this gene call is untestable without DNA. CDR3 size: 14 residues. CDR1 and CDR2 (germline): SEHNR, FQNEAQ (reference sequence). CDR3 in amino acids: CASTDSGSTDEQYF.

This chain links TRBV6-1 with TRBJ2-3; TCRdb gives TRBD1 as the D gene, but with no DNA this cannot be confirmed. Germline lookup yields CDR1 MNHNS and CDR2 SASEGT. The CDR3 is 17 amino acids. The CDR3 here is CASSEAWDRVLADTQYF.

The J gene is TRBJ2-1, the V gene TRBV2; as DNA is missing, the TRBD2 call by TCRdb cannot be tested. Germline CDR1 reads SNHLY; CDR2 reads FYNNEI. The CDR3 has 17 residues. CDR3 region: CASSLYTGTSGYNEQFF.

The J gene is TRBJ2-1, the V gene TRBV11-2; the D gene TCRdb calls, TRBD2, cannot be checked with no DNA. Germline loops: CDR1 SGHAT, CDR2 FQNNGV. This CDR3 has 15 amino acids. This chain's CDR3 is CASSWGTSGRNEQFF.

The V and J genes are TRBV7-6 and TRBJ2-1; TCRdb gives TRBD1 as the D gene, but with no DNA this cannot be confirmed. The CDR3 is 19 residues long. The germline CDR1 and CDR2 sequences are SGHVS and FNYEAQ. CDR3 protein: CASSDRGGGASVIYNEQFF.

The genes are TRBV21-1 and TRBJ2-7; TCRdb designates TRBD1, a call that cannot be tested without DNA. TRBV21-1 is a pseudogene locus. This CDR3 is 15 amino acids long. CDR3 residues: CASIDRDRSPYEQYF.

The J gene is TRBJ2-5, the V gene TRBV28; no DNA is available, so the TRBD1 call from TCRdb remains unchecked. This CDR3 spans 16 amino acids. The germline CDR1 and CDR2 sequences are MDHEN and SYDVKM. The CDR3 region is CASSFARGQGEETQYF.

CDR3 residues: CASSQDLGTAEAFF. The rearrangement uses TRBV14 and TRBJ1-1. Looked up from germline, CDR1 is SGHDN and CDR2 is FVKESK. The CDR3 spans 14 residues.